A selection of T cell receptor beta chains follows, all from one sample in a study of identifying expanded T cells in peripheral blood. The assay was immunoSEQ multiplex PCR, and TCRdb's table has in-frame clones only and misses some. Of about 110,000 clones listed, around 89% are singletons. The sequencing input was blood. Receptor source: a person aged 18 to 75 in good health. The CDR3 runs from the conserved cysteine through the conserved F or W. The order of the fields is D gene, V gene, J gene, clone size, CDR3 protein, CDR3 DNA. A D gene is named only where the DNA matches it firmly. Size tells how often a clone was seen (once, few, many) or the class of an expanded clone, and some rows leave it out.

d_gene: NA
v_gene: TRBV9
j_gene: TRBJ2-5
abundance: NA
CDR3aa: CASSSWDNQETQYF
CDR3nt: TGTGCCAGCAGCTCTTGGGACAACCAAGAGACCCAGTACTTC

d_gene: NA
v_gene: TRBV9
j_gene: TRBJ1-1
abundance: once
CDR3aa: CASSVVVNTEAFF
CDR3nt: TGTGCCAGCAGCGTAGTCGTTAACACTGAAGCTTTCTTT

d_gene: TRBD1
v_gene: TRBV11-3
j_gene: TRBJ2-7
abundance: NA
CDR3aa: CASSLSQGNEQYF
CDR3nt: TGTGCCAGCAGCTTATCACAGGGGAACGAGCAGTACTTC

d_gene: TRBD2
v_gene: TRBV27
j_gene: TRBJ2-1
abundance: NA
CDR3aa: CASSFRRGGDNEQFF
CDR3nt: TGTGCCAGCAGTTTTCGACGGGGGGGGGATAATGAGCAGTTCTTC

d_gene: TRBD2
v_gene: TRBV6-6
j_gene: TRBJ2-3
abundance: once
CDR3aa: CASSYSGLGVTDTQYF
CDR3nt: TGTGCCAGCAGTTACTCTGGACTAGGGGTAACAGATACGCAGTATTTT

d_gene: NA
v_gene: TRBV11-2
j_gene: TRBJ2-6
abundance: once
CDR3aa: CASSSGWANVLTF
CDR3nt: TGTGCCAGCAGTTCTGGGTGGGCCAACGTCCTGACTTTC

d_gene: NA
v_gene: TRBV4-1
j_gene: TRBJ1-5
abundance: NA
CDR3aa: CASSQDGTQDQPQHF
CDR3nt: TGCGCCAGCAGCCAGGACGGGACACAGGATCAGCCCCAGCATTTT

d_gene: TRBD1
v_gene: TRBV7-7
j_gene: TRBJ2-1
abundance: NA
CDR3aa: CASSLLGQGYNEQFF
CDR3nt: TGTGCCAGCAGCTTATTGGGACAGGGTTACAATGAGCAGTTCTTC

d_gene: TRBD2
v_gene: TRBV6-6
j_gene: TRBJ2-1
abundance: NA
CDR3aa: CASSPSGGSWNEQFF
CDR3nt: TGTGCCAGCAGTCCTAGCGGGGGGTCATGGAATGAGCAGTTCTTC

d_gene: TRBD2
v_gene: TRBV5-5
j_gene: TRBJ2-1
abundance: NA
CDR3aa: CASGRAGPSYNEQFF
CDR3nt: TGTGCCAGCGGGAGGGCGGGACCCTCCTACAATGAGCAGTTCTTC

d_gene: NA
v_gene: TRBV11-2
j_gene: TRBJ2-4
abundance: NA
CDR3aa: CASSLDWGNIQYF
CDR3nt: TGTGCCAGCAGCTTAGATTGGGGAAACATTCAGTACTTC

d_gene: NA
v_gene: TRBV15
j_gene: TRBJ1-2
abundance: NA
CDR3aa: CATSRDRDAGRYYGYTF
CDR3nt: TGTGCCACCAGCAGAGATCGTGACGCGGGCAGATACTATGGCTACACCTTC

d_gene: NA
v_gene: TRBV28
j_gene: TRBJ2-7
abundance: NA
CDR3aa: CASSLARGEQYF
CDR3nt: TGTGCCAGCAGTTTAGCACGGGGCGAGCAGTACTTC

d_gene: TRBD1
v_gene: TRBV5-1
j_gene: TRBJ1-1
abundance: NA
CDR3aa: CASSLASRTGHTEAFF
CDR3nt: TGCGCCAGCAGCTTGGCCAGCAGGACAGGGCACACTGAAGCTTTCTTT

d_gene: TRBD2
v_gene: TRBV30
j_gene: TRBJ2-3
abundance: NA
CDR3aa: CASDRAGGSTDTQYF
CDR3nt: TGTGCCTCCGACCGTGCGGGGGGAAGCACAGATACGCAGTATTTT

d_gene: TRBD2
v_gene: TRBV7-2
j_gene: TRBJ2-1
abundance: NA
CDR3aa: CASSLAHGSGGGEQFF
CDR3nt: TGTGCCAGCAGCTTAGCGCACGGTAGCGGGGGAGGTGAGCAGTTCTTC

d_gene: NA
v_gene: TRBV2
j_gene: TRBJ2-5
abundance: NA
CDR3aa: CASSIGGAWNQETQYF
CDR3nt: TGTGCCAGCAGTATAGGGGGGGCCTGGAACCAAGAGACCCAGTACTTC

d_gene: NA
v_gene: TRBV6-5
j_gene: TRBJ1-1
abundance: NA
CDR3aa: CASSYGGGNTEAFF
CDR3nt: TGTGCCAGCAGTTACGGGGGTGGGAACACTGAAGCTTTCTTT

d_gene: TRBD1
v_gene: TRBV7-9
j_gene: TRBJ2-6
abundance: NA
CDR3aa: CASSPGAAGGGGANVLTF
CDR3nt: TGTGCCAGCAGCCCAGGGGCCGCAGGGGGTGGTGGGGCCAACGTCCTGACTTTC

d_gene: NA
v_gene: TRBV19
j_gene: TRBJ1-4
abundance: once
CDR3aa: CASSNRDTNEKLFF
CDR3nt: TGTGCCAGTAGTAACCGGGACACTAATGAAAAACTGTTTTTT

d_gene: NA
v_gene: TRBV7-2
j_gene: TRBJ1-1
abundance: NA
CDR3aa: CASSLGGTMNTEAFF
CDR3nt: TGTGCCAGCAGCTTAGGAGGCACCATGAACACTGAAGCTTTCTTT

d_gene: NA
v_gene: TRBV2
j_gene: TRBJ2-1
abundance: once
CDR3aa: CASRPPSAGNEQFF
CDR3nt: TGTGCCAGCAGGCCACCTAGCGCGGGGAATGAGCAGTTCTTC

d_gene: NA
v_gene: TRBV7-2
j_gene: TRBJ2-1
abundance: NA
CDR3aa: CASSLRGDSYNEQFF
CDR3nt: TGTGCCAGCAGCTTACGGGGGGACAGTTACAATGAGCAGTTCTTC

d_gene: NA
v_gene: TRBV5-5
j_gene: TRBJ1-3
abundance: NA
CDR3aa: CASSVLQLSGNTIYF
CDR3nt: TGTGCCAGCAGCGTATTACAGCTCTCTGGAAACACCATATATTTT

d_gene: NA
v_gene: TRBV13
j_gene: TRBJ2-1
abundance: NA
CDR3aa: CASSRGRPYNEQFF
CDR3nt: TGTGCCAGCAGCCGGGGGCGCCCCTACAATGAGCAGTTCTTC

d_gene: TRBD1
v_gene: TRBV7-2
j_gene: TRBJ2-3
abundance: NA
CDR3aa: CASFRTGGTDTQYF
CDR3nt: TGTGCCAGCTTCAGGACAGGTGGGACGGATACGCAGTATTTT

d_gene: TRBD2
v_gene: TRBV5-6
j_gene: TRBJ2-7
abundance: NA
CDR3aa: CASSLGLALEQYF
CDR3nt: TGTGCCAGCAGCTTGGGACTAGCGCTCGAGCAGTACTTC

d_gene: TRBD2
v_gene: TRBV18
j_gene: TRBJ2-1
abundance: NA
CDR3aa: CASSLFSGSRRDEQFF
CDR3nt: TGTGCCAGCTCACTGTTTAGCGGGAGCCGGAGAGATGAGCAGTTCTTC

d_gene: TRBD1
v_gene: TRBV4-2
j_gene: TRBJ1-2
abundance: NA
CDR3aa: CASSQNLQGADGYTF
CDR3nt: TGTGCCAGCAGCCAGAACCTCCAGGGGGCGGATGGCTACACCTTC

d_gene: TRBD1
v_gene: TRBV28
j_gene: TRBJ2-2
abundance: NA
CDR3aa: CASSRQGGTGELFF
CDR3nt: TGTGCCAGCAGTAGACAGGGTGGAACCGGGGAGCTGTTTTTT

d_gene: NA
v_gene: TRBV6-4
j_gene: TRBJ1-4
abundance: many
CDR3aa: CASSDVDEGLATNEKLFF
CDR3nt: TGTGCCAGCAGTGACGTTGACGAAGGCCTTGCAACTAATGAAAAACTGTTTTTT

d_gene: NA
v_gene: TRBV5-6
j_gene: TRBJ2-2
abundance: once
CDR3aa: CASSLNTGELFF
CDR3nt: TGTGCCAGCAGCTTGAACACCGGGGAGCTGTTTTTT

d_gene: NA
v_gene: TRBV28
j_gene: TRBJ1-2
abundance: NA
CDR3aa: CASSAENYGYTF
CDR3nt: TGTGCCAGCAGCGCAGAGAACTATGGCTACACCTTC

d_gene: NA
v_gene: TRBV5-4
j_gene: TRBJ2-2
abundance: NA
CDR3aa: CASSRDPSGELFF
CDR3nt: TGTGCCAGCAGCCGGGACCCCTCCGGGGAGCTGTTTTTT

d_gene: NA
v_gene: TRBV7-9
j_gene: TRBJ2-7
abundance: NA
CDR3aa: CASSLEAGANYEQYF
CDR3nt: TGTGCCAGCAGCTTAGAGGCGGGCGCTAACTACGAGCAGTACTTC

d_gene: TRBD2
v_gene: TRBV19
j_gene: TRBJ2-5
abundance: NA
CDR3aa: CASSPSLAGGKGTQYF
CDR3nt: TGTGCCAGTAGTCCCTCACTAGCGGGGGGCAAGGGGACCCAGTACTTC